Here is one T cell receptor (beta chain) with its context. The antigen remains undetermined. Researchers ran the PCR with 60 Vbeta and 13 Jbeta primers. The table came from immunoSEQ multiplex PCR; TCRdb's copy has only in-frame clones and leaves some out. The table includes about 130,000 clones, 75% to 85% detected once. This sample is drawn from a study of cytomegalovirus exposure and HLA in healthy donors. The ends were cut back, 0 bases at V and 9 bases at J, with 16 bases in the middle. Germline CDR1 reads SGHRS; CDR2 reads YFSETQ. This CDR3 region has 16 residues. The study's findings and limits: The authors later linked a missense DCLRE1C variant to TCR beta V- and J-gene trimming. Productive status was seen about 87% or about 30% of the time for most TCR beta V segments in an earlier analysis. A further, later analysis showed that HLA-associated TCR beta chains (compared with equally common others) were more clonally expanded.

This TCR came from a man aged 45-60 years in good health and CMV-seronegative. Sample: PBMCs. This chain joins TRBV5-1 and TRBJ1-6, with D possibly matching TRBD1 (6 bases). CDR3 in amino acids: CASSLDRQVGGSPLHF. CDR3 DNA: TGCGCCAGCAGCTTGGATAGACAGGTTGGGGGTTCACCCCTCCACTTT.